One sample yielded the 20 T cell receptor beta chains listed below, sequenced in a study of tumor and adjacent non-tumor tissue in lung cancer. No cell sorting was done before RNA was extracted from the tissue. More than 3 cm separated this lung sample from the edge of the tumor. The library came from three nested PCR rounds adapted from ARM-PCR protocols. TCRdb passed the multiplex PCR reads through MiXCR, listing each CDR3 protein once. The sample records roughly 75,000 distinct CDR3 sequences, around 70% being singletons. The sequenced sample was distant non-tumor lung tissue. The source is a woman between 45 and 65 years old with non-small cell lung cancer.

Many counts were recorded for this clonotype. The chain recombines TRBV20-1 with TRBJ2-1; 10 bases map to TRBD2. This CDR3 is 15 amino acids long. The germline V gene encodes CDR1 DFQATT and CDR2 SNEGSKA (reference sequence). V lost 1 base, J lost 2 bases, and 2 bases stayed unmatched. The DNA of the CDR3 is TGCAGTGCTAGAGCAACTAGCGGGACCTACAATGAGCAGTTCTTC. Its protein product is CSARATSGTYNEQFF.

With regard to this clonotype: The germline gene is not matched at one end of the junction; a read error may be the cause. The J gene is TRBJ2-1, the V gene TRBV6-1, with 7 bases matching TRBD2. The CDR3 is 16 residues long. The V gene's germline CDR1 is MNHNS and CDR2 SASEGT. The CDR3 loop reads CASSEVWVGGTNEQFF. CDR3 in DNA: TGTGCCAGTAGTGAAGTTTGGGTCGGGGGGACTAATGAGCAGTTCTTC.

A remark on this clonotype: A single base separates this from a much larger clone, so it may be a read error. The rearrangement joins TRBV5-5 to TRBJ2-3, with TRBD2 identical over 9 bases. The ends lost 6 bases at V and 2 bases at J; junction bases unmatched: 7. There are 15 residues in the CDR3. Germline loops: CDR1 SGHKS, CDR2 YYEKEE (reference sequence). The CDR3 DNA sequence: TGTGCCAGCAACTCAGCGGGAGGTCTCACAGATACGCAGTATTTT. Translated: CASNSAGGLTDTQYF.

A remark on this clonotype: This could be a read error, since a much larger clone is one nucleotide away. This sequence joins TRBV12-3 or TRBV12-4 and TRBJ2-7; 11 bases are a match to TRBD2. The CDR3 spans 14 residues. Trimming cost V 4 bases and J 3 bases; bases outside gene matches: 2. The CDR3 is CASSSGLAVYEQYF. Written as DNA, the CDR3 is TGTGCCAGCAGTTCGGGACTAGCGGTCTACGAGCAGTACTTC.

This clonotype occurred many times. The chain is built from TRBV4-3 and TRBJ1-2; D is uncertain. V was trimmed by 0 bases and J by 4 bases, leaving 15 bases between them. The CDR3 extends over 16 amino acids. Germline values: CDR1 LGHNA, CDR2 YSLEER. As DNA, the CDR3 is TGCGCCAGCAGCCAAGATCATGTCGGAACCCGCTATGGCTACACCTTC. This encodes CASSQDHVGTRYGYTF.

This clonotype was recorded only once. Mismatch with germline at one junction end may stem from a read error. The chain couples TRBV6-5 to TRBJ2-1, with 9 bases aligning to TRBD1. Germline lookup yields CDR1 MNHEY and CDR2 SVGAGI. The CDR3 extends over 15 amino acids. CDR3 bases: TGTGCAAGCAGTTCAGACCCGGGACAGGGCAATGAGCAGCTCTTC. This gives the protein CASSSDPGQGNEQLF.

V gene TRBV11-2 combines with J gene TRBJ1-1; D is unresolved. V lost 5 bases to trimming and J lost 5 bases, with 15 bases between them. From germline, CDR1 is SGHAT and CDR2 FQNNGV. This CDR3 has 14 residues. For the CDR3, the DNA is TGTGCCAGCAGCCTCGGATGTAAGGGAACTGAAGCTTTCTTT. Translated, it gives CASSLGCKGTEAFF.

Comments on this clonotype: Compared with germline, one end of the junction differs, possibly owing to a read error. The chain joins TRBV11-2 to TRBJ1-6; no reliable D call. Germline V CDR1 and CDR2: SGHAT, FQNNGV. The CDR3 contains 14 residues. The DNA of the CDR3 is TGTACCAGCAGCTTAGCATGGGATTATTCACCCCTCCACTTT. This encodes CTSSLAWDYSPLHF.

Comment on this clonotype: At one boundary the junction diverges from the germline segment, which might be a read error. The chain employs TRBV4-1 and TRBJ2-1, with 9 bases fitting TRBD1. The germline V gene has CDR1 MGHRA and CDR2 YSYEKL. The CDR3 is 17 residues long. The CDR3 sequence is CVSNHSGQGIHYNEQFF. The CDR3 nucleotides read TGCGTCAGCAACCATTCCGGACAGGGGATACACTACAATGAGCAGTTCTTC.

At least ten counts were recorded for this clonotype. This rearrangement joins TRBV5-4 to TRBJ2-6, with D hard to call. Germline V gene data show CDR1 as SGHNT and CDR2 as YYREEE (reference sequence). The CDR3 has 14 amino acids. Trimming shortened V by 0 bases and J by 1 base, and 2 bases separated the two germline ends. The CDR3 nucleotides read TGTGCCAGCAGCTTGGAGTCTGGGGCCAACGTCCTGACTTTC. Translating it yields CASSLESGANVLTF. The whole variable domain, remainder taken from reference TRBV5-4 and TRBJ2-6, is ETGVTQSPTHLIKTRGQQVTLRCSSQSGHNTVSWYQQALGQGPQFIFQYYREEENGRGNFPPRFSGLQFPNYSSELNVNALELDDSALYLCASSLESGANVLTFGAGSRLTVL.

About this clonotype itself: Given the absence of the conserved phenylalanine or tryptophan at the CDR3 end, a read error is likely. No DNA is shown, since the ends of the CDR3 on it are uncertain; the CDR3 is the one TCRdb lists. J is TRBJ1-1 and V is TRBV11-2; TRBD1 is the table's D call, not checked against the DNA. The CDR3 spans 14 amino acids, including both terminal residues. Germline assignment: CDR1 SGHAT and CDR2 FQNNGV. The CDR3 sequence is CASSFAGKDTEAFS.

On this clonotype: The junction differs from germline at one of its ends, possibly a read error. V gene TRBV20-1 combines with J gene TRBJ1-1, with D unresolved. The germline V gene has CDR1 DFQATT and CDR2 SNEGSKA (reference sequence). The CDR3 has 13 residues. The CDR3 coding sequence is TGCAGTGCTAGTGAACACCAGAACACTGTAGCTTTCTTT. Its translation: CSASEHQNTVAFF.

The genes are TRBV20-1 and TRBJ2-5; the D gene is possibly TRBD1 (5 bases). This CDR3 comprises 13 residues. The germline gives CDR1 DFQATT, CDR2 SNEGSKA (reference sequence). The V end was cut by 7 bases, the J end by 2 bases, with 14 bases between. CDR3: CSVGRTRQETQYF. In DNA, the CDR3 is TGCAGTGTTGGAAGGACAAGACAAGAGACCCAGTACTTC.

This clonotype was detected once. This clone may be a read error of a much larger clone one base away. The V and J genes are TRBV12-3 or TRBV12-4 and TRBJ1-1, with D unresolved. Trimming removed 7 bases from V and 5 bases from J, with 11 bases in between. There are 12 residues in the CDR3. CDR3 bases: TGTGCCAGCACCCCCGGTGGGACTGAAGCTTTCTTT. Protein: CASTPGGTEAFF.

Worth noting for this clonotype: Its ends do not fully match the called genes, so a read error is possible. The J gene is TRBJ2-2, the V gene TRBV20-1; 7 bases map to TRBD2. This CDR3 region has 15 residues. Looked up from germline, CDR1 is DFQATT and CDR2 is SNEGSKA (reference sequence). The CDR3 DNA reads TGCAGTGCTCGAATGCTATCGGGAGGCTCCGGGGAGTTGTTTTTT. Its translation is CSARMLSGGSGELFF.

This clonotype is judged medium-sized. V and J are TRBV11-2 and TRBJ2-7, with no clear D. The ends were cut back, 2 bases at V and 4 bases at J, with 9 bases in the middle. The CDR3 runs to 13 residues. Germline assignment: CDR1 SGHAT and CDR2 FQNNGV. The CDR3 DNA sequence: TGTGCCAGCAGCTTAAACAACATATACGAGCAGTACTTC. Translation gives CASSLNNIYEQYF. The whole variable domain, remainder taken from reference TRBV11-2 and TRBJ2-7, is EAGVAQSPRYKIIEKRQSVAFWCNPISGHATLYWYQQILGQGPKLLIQFQNNGVVDDSQLPKDRFSAERLKGVDSTLKIQPAKLEDSAVYLCASSLNNIYEQYFGPGTRLTVT.

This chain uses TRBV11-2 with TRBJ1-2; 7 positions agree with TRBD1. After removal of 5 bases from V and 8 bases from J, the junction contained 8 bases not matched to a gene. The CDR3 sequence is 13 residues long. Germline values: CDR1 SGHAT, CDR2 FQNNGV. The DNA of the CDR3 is TGTGCCAGCAGCGTAACAGGGGTAGGCGGCTACACCTTC. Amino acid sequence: CASSVTGVGGYTF. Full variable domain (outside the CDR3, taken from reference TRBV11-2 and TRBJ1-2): EAGVAQSPRYKIIEKRQSVAFWCNPISGHATLYWYQQILGQGPKLLIQFQNNGVVDDSQLPKDRFSAERLKGVDSTLKIQPAKLEDSAVYLCASSVTGVGGYTFGSGTRLTVV.

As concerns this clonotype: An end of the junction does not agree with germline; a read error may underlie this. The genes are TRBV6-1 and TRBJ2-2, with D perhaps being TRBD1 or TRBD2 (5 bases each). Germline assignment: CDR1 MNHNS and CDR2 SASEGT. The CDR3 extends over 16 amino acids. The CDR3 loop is CASMRVSTVNTGELFF. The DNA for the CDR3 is TGTGCCAGCATGCGGGTTTCGACAGTGAATACCGGGGAACTGTTTTTT.

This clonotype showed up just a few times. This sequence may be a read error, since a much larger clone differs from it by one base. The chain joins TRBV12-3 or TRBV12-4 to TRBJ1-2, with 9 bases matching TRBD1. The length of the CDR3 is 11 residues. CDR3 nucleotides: TGTGTCAGCAGTCCCGGGACAGGGTACACCTTC. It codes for CVSSPGTGYTF.

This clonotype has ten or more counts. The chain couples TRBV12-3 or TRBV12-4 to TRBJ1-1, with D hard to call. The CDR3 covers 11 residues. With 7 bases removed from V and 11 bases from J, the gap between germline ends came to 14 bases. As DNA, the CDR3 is TGTGCCAGCACCGGCCCTGATGGGGCTTTCTTT. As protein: CASTGPDGAFF.